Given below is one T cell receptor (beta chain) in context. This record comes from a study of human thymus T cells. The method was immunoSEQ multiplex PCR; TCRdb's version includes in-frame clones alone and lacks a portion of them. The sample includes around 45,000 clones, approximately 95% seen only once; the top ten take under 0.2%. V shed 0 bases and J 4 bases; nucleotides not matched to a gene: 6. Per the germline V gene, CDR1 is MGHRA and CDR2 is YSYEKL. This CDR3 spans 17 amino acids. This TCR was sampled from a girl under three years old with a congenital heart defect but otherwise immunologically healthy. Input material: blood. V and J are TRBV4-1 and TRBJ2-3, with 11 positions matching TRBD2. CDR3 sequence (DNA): TGCGCCAGCAGCCAAGAGGCACTAGCGGGAGTGGCAGATACGCAGTATTTT. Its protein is CASSQEALAGVADTQYF.